These 22 T cell receptor beta chains share one sample of origin, sequenced in a study of cytomegalovirus exposure and HLA in healthy donors. Amplification used 60 Vbeta primers and 13 Jbeta primers. Here immunoSEQ multiplex PCR was the method, and the copy in TCRdb shows in-frame clones only, minus some. The data hold 85,000 to 100,000 clones, with approximately 86% observed a single time. Sequenced input: PBMCs. The origin of the receptors is a man aged 25-45 years in good health and CMV-seropositive.

The gene calls are TRBV6-1 and TRBJ1-1, with D maybe TRBD1 (5 bases). Germline values: CDR1 MNHNS, CDR2 SASEGT. This CDR3 has 13 residues. V was clipped by 2 bases and J by 5 bases, with 9 bases between them. The CDR3 DNA reads as TGTGCCAGCAGTGAACTCGGGGGGACTGAAGCTTTCTTT. Translated: CASSELGGTEAFF.

The gene calls are TRBV19 and TRBJ2-7; 8 bases match TRBD1. Germline assignment: CDR1 LNHDA and CDR2 SQIVND (reference sequence). J gave up 3 bases and V 5 bases, and 9 bases lay outside the gene matches. The CDR3 spans 15 residues. As DNA, the CDR3 is TGTGCCAGTAGTCTGTGGCAGGGGGCCCTCTACGAGCAGTACTTC. Its translation is CASSLWQGALYEQYF.

CDR3 sequence (DNA): TGTGCCAGCAGCTTAGTCGGCGGGCAAGGCGATGAGCAGTTCTTC. This gives the protein CASSLVGGQGDEQFF. This sequence joins TRBV7-9 and TRBJ2-1; a weak D match, TRBD2 (5 bases). CDR1 and CDR2 (germline): SEHNR, FQNEAQ (reference sequence). V dropped 1 base and J dropped 8 bases, with 15 bases sitting between them. The length of the CDR3 is 15 residues.

The rearrangement links TRBV6-5 to TRBJ2-3; D possibly corresponds to TRBD2 (5 bases). Germline V lookup: CDR1 MNHEY, CDR2 SVGAGI. The CDR3 spans 14 residues. The V gene lost 4 bases and the J gene lost 4 bases, with 12 bases spanning the gap. The CDR3 sequence is CASSFSGSADTQYF. The DNA for the CDR3 is TGTGCCAGCAGTTTTAGTGGGAGTGCAGATACGCAGTATTTT.

The chain uses TRBV2 and TRBJ1-5, with 8 nucleotides matching TRBD1. V trimming: 1 base; J trimming: 5 bases; junction bases outside the gene matches: 4. The germline CDR1 and CDR2 sequences are SNHLY and FYNNEI. The CDR3 totals 15 residues. The CDR3 nucleotides read TGTGCCAGCAGTGAAGGACAGGGGCTAGATCAGCCCCAGCATTTT. Protein sequence: CASSEGQGLDQPQHF. Variable domain in full (rest from reference TRBV2 and TRBJ1-5): EPEVTQTPSHQVTQMGQEVILRCVPISNHLYFYWYRQILGQKVEFLVSFYNNEISEKSEIFDDQFSVERPDGSNFTLKIRSTKLEDSAMYFCASSEGQGLDQPQHFGDGTRLSIL.

J is TRBJ2-1 and V is TRBV5-4; D is possibly TRBD2 (6 bases). Germline-derived CDR1 and CDR2 are SGHNT and YYREEE (reference sequence). This CDR3 has 15 residues. Trimming cost V 4 bases and J 3 bases, with 14 bases left between them. In DNA form, the CDR3 reads TGTGCCAGCAGCATTAGCGGACTCATCTACAATGAGCAGTTCTTC. Translated: CASSISGLIYNEQFF.

The J gene is TRBJ2-3, the V gene TRBV5-5; 8 nucleotides agree with TRBD1. The CDR3 sequence is 17 residues long. After removal of 0 bases from V and 3 bases from J, the junction contained 9 bases not matched to a gene. Germline V CDR1 and CDR2: SGHKS, YYEKEE (reference sequence). The CDR3 sequence is CASSLVQGALRTDTQYF. The CDR3 DNA follows: TGTGCCAGCAGCTTGGTGCAGGGGGCATTAAGGACAGATACGCAGTATTTT.

This rearrangement joins TRBV10-2 to TRBJ2-2; 7 bases align to TRBD1. Trimming at V came to 11 bases and at J to 1 base, leaving 16 bases not matched to a gene. Germline loops: CDR1 WSHSY, CDR2 SAAADI. CDR3 length: 17 residues. CDR3 protein: CAGLKKGQRENTGELFF. The CDR3 DNA reads as TGCGCCGGCCTTAAGAAGGGACAGAGGGAGAACACCGGGGAGCTGTTTTTT.

The chain is built from TRBV18 and TRBJ1-2, with 7 bases that match TRBD1. There are 17 residues in the CDR3. J gave up 4 bases and V 3 bases, and 14 bases lay outside the gene matches. Germline CDR1 and CDR2: KGHSH and LQKENI. The DNA for the CDR3 is TGTGCCAGCTCACCCCATCCGGGACAGCTTCTCTTCTATGGCTACACCTTC. It specifies CASSPHPGQLLFYGYTF.

The J gene is TRBJ2-1, the V gene TRBV27, with TRBD2 identical over 14 bases. The CDR3 is made up of 16 amino acids. V was pared by 5 bases and J by 8 bases, with 8 bases of the junction left unmatched. In germline, CDR1 is MNHEY, CDR2 SMNVEV (reference sequence). The DNA of the CDR3 is TGTGCCAGCAGTACACGACTAGCGGGAGGGCGCGATGAGCAGTTCTTC. Translated: CASSTRLAGGRDEQFF.

The chain links TRBV9 to TRBJ1-2; a weak D match, TRBD1 (5 bases). This CDR3 comprises 15 residues. Per the germline V gene, CDR1 is SGDLS and CDR2 is YYNGEE. V gave up 0 bases and J gave up 8 bases, with 17 bases separating them. As DNA, the CDR3 is TGTGCCAGCAGCGTAGATCAGGGAATACTTCGGGGCTACACCTTC. The encoded protein is CASSVDQGILRGYTF.

This clone occurred a few times. The V and J genes are TRBV19 and TRBJ2-7; 7 nucleotides agree with TRBD1. V was clipped by 2 bases and J by 3 bases; unmatched bases: 7. This CDR3 is 15 amino acids long. CDR1 and CDR2 (germline): LNHDA, SQIVND (reference sequence). The CDR3 DNA reads as TGTGCCAGTAGTATATCTGGGACAGTCAGCTACGAGCAGTACTTC. As protein: CASSISGTVSYEQYF.

The chain has TRBV6-5 and TRBJ2-7, with 8 bases that match TRBD1. Germline V gene sequence: CDR1 MNHEY, CDR2 SVGAGI. The CDR3 is 13 residues long. After removal of 7 bases from V and 7 bases from J, the junction contained 9 bases not matched to a gene. CDR3 bases: TGTGCCAGCATGGGGGACAGGCGCGGGGAGCAGTACTTC. It yields the protein CASMGDRRGEQYF.

This clone appeared a single time. The chain employs TRBV27 and TRBJ2-7; the match to TRBD1 covers 9 bases. Germline V gene sequence: CDR1 MNHEY, CDR2 SMNVEV (reference sequence). V lost 1 base to trimming and J lost 4 bases; unmatched junction nucleotides: 5. The CDR3 length is 15 residues. CDR3 nucleotides: TGTGCCAGCAGTTTATATGGGACAGGGAGTTACGAGCAGTACTTC. Translating gives CASSLYGTGSYEQYF.

V and J are TRBV9 and TRBJ2-3; 7 positions match TRBD2. The germline V gene encodes CDR1 SGDLS and CDR2 YYNGEE. The J segment lost 1 base and the V segment lost 4 bases, leaving 6 bases of the junction unmatched. The CDR3 contains 15 residues. CDR3: CASSKLAQRTDTQYF. CDR3 bases: TGTGCCAGCAGCAAACTAGCGCAACGCACAGATACGCAGTATTTT.

The rearrangement uses TRBV20-1 and TRBJ2-1; no reliable D call. Per germline, CDR1 DFQATT and CDR2 SNEGSKA (reference sequence). The length of the CDR3 is 11 residues. The ends were cut back, 6 bases at V and 2 bases at J, with 5 bases in the middle. CDR3 sequence (DNA): TGCAGTGCCCGCGCCTACAATGAGCAGTTCTTC. Translation gives CSARAYNEQFF.

This chain links TRBV19 with TRBJ1-3; D is unclear. The CDR3 length is 13 residues. V was pared by 8 bases and J by 0 bases, with 8 bases between. CDR1 and CDR2 (germline): LNHDA, SQIVND (reference sequence). The CDR3 spells CASVSRSGNTIYF. Here the CDR3 DNA reads TGTGCCAGTGTGTCCCGCTCTGGAAACACCATATATTTT. The variable domain in full, completed from reference TRBV19 and TRBJ1-3, reads DGGITQSPKYLFRKEGQNVTLSCEQNLNHDAMYWYRQDPGQGLRLIYYSQIVNDFQKGDIAEGYSVSREKKESFPLTVTSAQKNPTAFYLCASVSRSGNTIYFGEGSWLTVV.

V gene TRBV5-1 combines with J gene TRBJ2-7; 11 positions agree with TRBD2. Germline V gives CDR1 SGHRS, CDR2 YFSETQ. J was trimmed by 2 bases and V by 0 bases; bases with no gene match: 13. This CDR3 contains 19 residues. The CDR3 here is CASSLGVLGLAEYAYEQYF. The CDR3, as DNA: TGCGCCAGCAGCTTGGGTGTTTTGGGACTAGCGGAATATGCCTACGAGCAGTACTTC.

The CDR3 DNA follows: TGCGCCAGCAGGGCCCACAGGGCCGACGACTCTGGAAACACCATATATTTT. It codes for CASRAHRADDSGNTIYF. This chain connects TRBV5-1 to TRBJ1-3; D is perhaps TRBD1 (6 bases). V was pared by 5 bases and J by 0 bases, with 18 bases between. CDR1 is SGHRS and CDR2 is YFSETQ in the germline V gene. There are 17 residues in the CDR3.

DNA for the CDR3: TGTGCCAGCAGCTTAGATCGCGGACAGGGTATTGGCTACACCTTC. Translation gives CASSLDRGQGIGYTF. The chain combines TRBV11-2 with TRBJ1-2; 8 positions agree with TRBD1. J was trimmed by 7 bases and V by 0 bases; bases with no gene match: 7. CDR3 length equals 15 residues. CDR1 and CDR2 (germline): SGHAT, FQNNGV. The full variable domain, its missing parts supplied by reference TRBV11-2 and TRBJ1-2, is EAGVAQSPRYKIIEKRQSVAFWCNPISGHATLYWYQQILGQGPKLLIQFQNNGVVDDSQLPKDRFSAERLKGVDSTLKIQPAKLEDSAVYLCASSLDRGQGIGYTFGSGTRLTVV.

J is TRBJ2-2 and V is TRBV5-1; 7 nucleotides match TRBD2. The V gene end was trimmed by 3 bases and the J gene end by 4 bases; junction bases not matched to a gene: 6. The CDR3 totals 15 residues. CDR1 SGHRS and CDR2 YFSETQ come from the germline V gene. CDR3 region: CASSSRTSPTGELFF. The CDR3 region has the DNA TGCGCCAGCAGCTCCCGGACTAGTCCCACCGGGGAGCTGTTTTTT.

The rearrangement uses TRBV2 and TRBJ2-1; 10 bases are shared with TRBD2. There are 15 residues in the CDR3. V was clipped by 6 bases and J by 7 bases; unmatched bases: 9. CDR1 SNHLY and CDR2 FYNNEI come from the germline V gene. The CDR3 bases are TGTGCCAGCAGGGGGACTAGCGAGAGTCCAAATGAGCAGTTCTTC. Its translation is CASRGTSESPNEQFF.